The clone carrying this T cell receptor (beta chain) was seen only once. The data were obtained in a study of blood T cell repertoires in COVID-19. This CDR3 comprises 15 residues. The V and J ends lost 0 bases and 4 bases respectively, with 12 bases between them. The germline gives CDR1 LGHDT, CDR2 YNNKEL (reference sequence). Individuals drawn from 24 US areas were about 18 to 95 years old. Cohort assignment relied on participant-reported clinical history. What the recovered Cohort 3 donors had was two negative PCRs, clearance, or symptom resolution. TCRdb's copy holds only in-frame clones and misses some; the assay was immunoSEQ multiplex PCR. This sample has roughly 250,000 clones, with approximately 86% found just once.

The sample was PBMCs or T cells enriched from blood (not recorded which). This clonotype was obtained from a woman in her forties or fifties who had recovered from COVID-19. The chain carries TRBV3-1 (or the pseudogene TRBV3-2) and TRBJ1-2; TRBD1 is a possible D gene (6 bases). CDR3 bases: TGTGCCAGCAGCCAAGACTGGGGGCCGGGCTATGGCTACACCTTC. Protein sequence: CASSQDWGPGYGYTF.